This TCR beta chain came from a study of blood T cells in healthy people across ages. The study, taken as a whole, reports: Per million T cells, the diversity of TCR beta decreased roughly linearly as age advanced.

A second PCR, run for roughly 7 to 12 cycles, used a sample-barcoded 5' primer plus a J-beta primer mix. From the 5' RACE reads, TCRdb called clonotypes with MiXCR, one entry per CDR3 protein. The sample yields roughly 1.4 million distinct CDR3 sequences, almost 60% seen once. A few counts support this clonotype. No antigen is known for it. CDR1 MGHDK and CDR2 SYGVNS come from the germline V gene. The ends were cut back, 6 bases at V and 4 bases at J, with 9 bases in the middle. This CDR3 contains 12 residues. The sequenced sample consisted of blood. This TCR was sampled from a man between 18 and 29 years old in good health. This rearrangement joins TRBV25-1 to TRBJ1-2, with D unresolved. The CDR3: CASSGSVYGYTF. Written as DNA, the CDR3 is TGTGCCAGCAGCGGGTCGGTCTATGGCTACACCTTC.